The T cell receptor beta chain under discussion was sequenced for a study of OX40 agonist ivuxolimab in advanced cancers. Background on the whole study: Ivuxolimab was a fully human IgG2 agonistic monoclonal antibody targeting the costimulatory receptor OX40 (CD134). Intravenous ivuxolimab was administered to patients every 2 weeks at six dose levels: 0.01, 0.1, 0.3, 1.5, 3 and 10 mg/kg. Of the roughly 51 dose-escalation patients, hepatocellular carcinoma was present in about 20, melanoma in roughly 15, renal cell carcinoma in 9 and head and neck cancer in 9. In the dose-escalation cohort, nearly 85% of patients were male, and the mean age was roughly 56 years with a range of roughly 23 to 79. Patients were allowed to have had prior anti-PD-1, anti-PD-L1 or anti-CTLA-4 therapy, and more than 35% of the dose-escalation patients had been treated with checkpoint inhibitors. Partial responses occurred in three dose-escalation patients, of whom one had hepatocellular carcinoma and two had cutaneous melanoma. The purpose of peripheral TCRbeta sequencing was to test whether ivuxolimab changed TCR sequence diversity and led to clonal T-cell expansion. The paper covers the monotherapy dose-escalation part of the phase I ivuxolimab trial, which included N of about 50 patients. General study outcomes and caveats: The antigen specificity of the peripheral T cells that underwent clonal expansion was not determined. In the 0.1-3.0 mg/kg groups, partial responders were among the patients with the lowest normalized peripheral clonal expansion, particularly in CD8+ T cells. Clonal expansion of both CD4+ and CD8+ blood T cells was observed from baseline to week 6 at doses 0.1 to 3.0 mg/kg. After ivuxolimab, more expanded clones were found on average in CD8+ T cells than in CD4+ T cells. Low levels of normalized T-cell clonal expansion were also seen in some patients who did not respond.

Genomic DNA was extracted from sorted cells for sequencing of the TCRbeta CDR3 region. The immunoSEQ Assay was used to sequence the TCRbeta CDR3 regions. TCRdb holds this immuneACCESS table with in-frame rearrangements only. Some clones are missing; in checked studies, unresolved V genes explain under half, and the rest has no known cause. Present in this sample are 30,000 to 40,000 clones, around three quarters of which were seen just once. The ten largest clones capture roughly a quarter of the sample. In regard to this clone: Which antigen it targets is not known. Within one base of it there is no much larger clone, and no base qualities were kept.

From the germline V gene, CDR1 is SGHAT and CDR2 is FQNNGV. The germline V end is reduced by 5 bases and the J end by 3 bases; junction bases left unmatched: 7. The CDR3 spans 15 residues, from the cysteine through the valine. Only the CDR3 DNA is retained, 45 bases long and in frame from the first base. Patients with autoimmune disease history or receiving systemic immunosuppression were excluded from the trial. Peripheral blood for TCR sequencing was collected from all dose cohorts at baseline, on cycle 4 day 1, and on cycle 7 day 1. The samples were drawn from a first-in-human, open-label, multicenter phase I dose-escalation trial of ivuxolimab. Adults with locally advanced or metastatic head and neck squamous cell, hepatocellular, melanoma or renal cell carcinoma were enrolled in the trial. CD4+ and CD8+ T cells were sorted separately from peripheral blood before TCR sequencing.

Sample: CD4+ or CD8+ T cells sorted from blood, taken in a trial of the OX40 agonist ivuxolimab. This receptor chain uses TRBV11-2 and TRBJ2-7, and TRBD2 aligns with 10 junction nucleotides. The sequence derives from an adult with an advanced solid tumor such as melanoma, head and neck, liver or kidney cancer. The encoded CDR3 is CASSTSSGGYYEQYV. The bases are TGTGCCAGCAGCACCTCTAGCGGGGGCTACTACGAGCAGTACGTC.